The present T cell receptor beta chain was sequenced within a study of cytomegalovirus exposure and HLA in healthy donors. Worth noting for this clone: Antigen specificity is unknown. Other DNA sequences from this sample encode an identical CDR3 as well.

Participants comprised healthy donors of bone marrow. The length of the CDR3 is 14 residues. CDR1 is SGDLS, CDR2 YYNGEE, per germline. V was cut by 0 bases and J by 3 bases, with 10 bases left in between. Primers included in the PCR were 60 Vbeta and 13 Jbeta primers. The method was immunoSEQ multiplex PCR; TCRdb's version includes in-frame clones alone and lacks a portion of them. The data show tens of thousands of clones, with roughly 77% seen just once and 6.5% to 8% held by the top ten. Study conclusions and caveats: An analysis done earlier found most TCR beta V segments productive about 87% or about 30% of the time. Being indistinguishable, some V segments were excluded, TRBV6-2 and TRBV6-3 among them. When analyzed later, the rates of TCR association showed variation by HLA locus, with DRB1 the most and HLA-C the fewest.

The genes are TRBV9 and TRBJ2-7; D is possibly TRBD2 (6 bases). This sequence was found in a human donor in good health. The sequenced material came from PBMCs. The CDR3 DNA reads TGTGCCAGCAGCGTAGGTAGCGGAGGCTACGAGCAGTACTTC. As protein: CASSVGSGGYEQYF.